The 9 T cell receptor beta chains below come from one sample, sequenced in a study of beta chain features in type 1 diabetes. Study-level results: Within each of all four CD4+ subsets, Type 1 diabetes patients had TCRB CDR3s that were moderately but significantly shorter.

The entirety of the isolated RNA underwent reverse transcription, so expressed TCRB transcripts were sequenced. Assay used: immunoSEQ multiplex PCR; TCRdb lists only in-frame clones, some missing. The sample records fewer than 350,000 clones, about 15% being singletons. The antigens for these receptors are not known. Sequencing used naive CD4+ T cells from blood. These receptors all stem from a man aged 18 to 30 with type 1 diabetes.

J is TRBJ2-1 and V is TRBV9, with 9 bases matching TRBD2. Unmatched junction bases numbered 15, after V lost 3 bases and J lost 5 bases. Germline CDR1 is SGDLS and CDR2 is YYNGEE. The CDR3 consists of 18 residues. The CDR3 nucleotides read TGTGCCAGCAGCGCCAGATCCCTAGCGGGGAGTACCGACAATGAGCAGTTCTTC. Amino acid sequence: CASSARSLAGSTDNEQFF.

This clone was seen only a few times. In DNA, the CDR3 is TGTGCCAGCAGCCTAACACCGGGACAGGGTTACGAGCAGTACTTC. It yields the protein CASSLTPGQGYEQYF. The rearrangement links TRBV5-4 to TRBJ2-7; 9 nucleotides agree with TRBD1. This CDR3 comprises 15 residues. The germline CDR1 and CDR2 sequences are SGHNT and YYREEE (reference sequence). Germline trimming cut 4 bases from V and 4 bases from J; bases unmatched to any gene: 9. The full variable domain, with the rest looked up from reference TRBV5-4 and TRBJ2-7, is ETGVTQSPTHLIKTRGQQVTLRCSSQSGHNTVSWYQQALGQGPQFIFQYYREEENGRGNFPPRFSGLQFPNYSSELNVNALELDDSALYLCASSLTPGQGYEQYFGPGTRLTVT.

This chain joins TRBV7-2 and TRBJ2-7, with 11 bases fitting TRBD2. The CDR3 covers 15 residues. Germline CDR1 is SGHTA and CDR2 is FQGNSA. With 1 base clipped from V and 2 bases from J, the junction kept 1 base outside the gene matches. CDR3 residues: CASSLEGLAAYEQYF. Here the CDR3 DNA reads TGTGCCAGCAGCTTAGAGGGACTAGCGGCCTACGAGCAGTACTTC. The whole variable domain, filled in from reference TRBV7-2 and TRBJ2-7, reads GAGVSQSPSNKVTEKGKDVELRCDPISGHTALYWYRQSLGQGLEFLIYFQGNSAPDKSGLPSDRFSAERTGGSVSTLTIQRTQQEDSAVYLCASSLEGLAAYEQYFGPGTRLTVT.

The genes are TRBV7-9 and TRBJ2-7; 9 bases map to TRBD1. The germline gives CDR1 SEHNR, CDR2 FQNEAQ (reference sequence). This CDR3 has 14 residues. The V and J ends lost 5 bases and 5 bases, in that order; junction bases with no gene match: 7. CDR3 in amino acids: CASSTDRGGHEQYF. The CDR3 DNA follows: TGTGCCAGCAGCACGGACAGGGGTGGCCACGAGCAGTACTTC.

V usage is TRBV6-5 and J usage is TRBJ1-6, with unresolved D. This CDR3 spans 16 amino acids. CDR1 is MNHEY, CDR2 SVGAGI, per germline. Trimming left V 0 bases short and J 11 bases short, with 17 bases between. This CDR3 reads CASSYSRERYGTPLHF. The DNA for the CDR3 is TGTGCCAGCAGTTACTCTCGGGAGAGGTATGGCACACCCCTCCACTTT.

This clone was seen a handful of times. The genes are TRBV27 and TRBJ2-5, with 7 nucleotides matching TRBD2. Germline-derived CDR1 and CDR2 are MNHEY and SMNVEV (reference sequence). The CDR3 contains 13 residues. V shed 7 bases, J shed 5 bases, and the junction held 7 bases outside the gene matches. In DNA, the CDR3 is TGTGCCAGCAAGGCCCCCGGGAGGGAGACCCAGTACTTC. This codes for CASKAPGRETQYF.

V and J are TRBV28 and TRBJ2-4; TRBD2 aligns across 7 bases. The V gene end was trimmed by 5 bases and the J gene end by 1 base; junction bases not matched to a gene: 14. CDR1 and CDR2 from the germline V gene are MDHEN and SYDVKM. This CDR3 is 18 amino acids long. CDR3 nucleotide sequence: TGTGCCAGCAGTAAGACTAGCTTGAGTCGTCTGGCCAAAAACATTCAGTACTTC. It yields the protein CASSKTSLSRLAKNIQYF. The variable domain in full, completed from reference TRBV28 and TRBJ2-4, reads DVKVTQSSRYLVKRTGEKVFLECVQDMDHENMFWYRQDPGLGLRLIYFSYDVKMKEKGDIPEGYSVSREKKERFSLILESASTNQTSMYLCASSKTSLSRLAKNIQYFGAGTRLSVL.

The chain links TRBV5-1 to TRBJ2-2, with a weak D call TRBD2 (5 bases). Germline lookup yields CDR1 SGHRS and CDR2 YFSETQ. The CDR3 is made up of 14 amino acids. The V end was cut by 4 bases, the J end by 4 bases, with 11 bases between. The DNA of the CDR3 is TGCGCCAGCAGCGTCGGCGGAGGCACCGGGGAGCTGTTTTTT. This sequence encodes CASSVGGGTGELFF.

This clone was observed a handful of times. The CDR3 region is CASRLAGGGETQYF. The CDR3, as DNA: TGTGCCAGCAGACTAGCGGGAGGTGGGGAGACCCAGTACTTC. V gene TRBV7-2 combines with J gene TRBJ2-5, with 12 bases aligning to TRBD2. The CDR3 totals 14 residues. Trimming cost V 6 bases and J 5 bases; bases outside gene matches: 4. Germline V gene data show CDR1 as SGHTA and CDR2 as FQGNSA.